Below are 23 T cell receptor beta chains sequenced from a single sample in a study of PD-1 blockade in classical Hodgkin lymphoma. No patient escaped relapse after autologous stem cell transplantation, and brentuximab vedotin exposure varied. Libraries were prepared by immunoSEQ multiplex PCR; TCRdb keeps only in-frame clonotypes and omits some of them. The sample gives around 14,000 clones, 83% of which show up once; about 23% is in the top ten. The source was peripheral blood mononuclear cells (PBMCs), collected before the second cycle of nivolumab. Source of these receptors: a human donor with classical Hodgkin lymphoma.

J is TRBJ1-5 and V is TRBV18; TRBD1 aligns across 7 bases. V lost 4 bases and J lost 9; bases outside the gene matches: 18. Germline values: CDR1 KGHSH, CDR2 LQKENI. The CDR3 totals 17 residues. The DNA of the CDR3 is TGTGCCAGCTCACGAAGTCATTCACAGGGGAGGTCTCTGCCCCAGCATTTT. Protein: CASSRSHSQGRSLPQHF.

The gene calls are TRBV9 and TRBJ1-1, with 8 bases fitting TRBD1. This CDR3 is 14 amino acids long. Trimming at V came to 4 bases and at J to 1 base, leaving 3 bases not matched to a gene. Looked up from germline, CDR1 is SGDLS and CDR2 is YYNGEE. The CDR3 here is CASSKDRANTEAFF. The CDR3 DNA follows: TGTGCCAGCAGCAAGGACAGGGCGAACACTGAAGCTTTCTTT.

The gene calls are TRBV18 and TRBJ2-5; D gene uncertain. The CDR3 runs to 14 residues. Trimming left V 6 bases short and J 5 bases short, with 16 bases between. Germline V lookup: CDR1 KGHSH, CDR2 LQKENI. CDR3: CASSSVPPRETQYF. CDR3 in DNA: TGTGCCAGCTCCTCAGTACCTCCTCGGGAGACCCAGTACTTC.

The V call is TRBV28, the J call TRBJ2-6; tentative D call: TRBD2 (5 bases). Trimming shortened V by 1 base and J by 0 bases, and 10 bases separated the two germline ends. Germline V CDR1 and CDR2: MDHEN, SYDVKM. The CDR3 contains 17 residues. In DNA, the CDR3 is TGTGCCAGCAGTTTATTAACGGGGAACTCTGGGGCCAACGTCCTGACTTTC. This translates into CASSLLTGNSGANVLTF.

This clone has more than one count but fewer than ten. The CDR3 here is CASMRGGETQYF. CDR3 sequence (DNA): TGTGCCAGCATGAGGGGGGGGGAGACCCAGTACTTC. The chain couples TRBV2 to TRBJ2-5; D possibly corresponds to TRBD2 (7 bases). In germline, CDR1 is SNHLY, CDR2 FYNNEI. V was cut by 7 bases and J by 5 bases, with 11 bases left in between. The CDR3 runs 12 residues.

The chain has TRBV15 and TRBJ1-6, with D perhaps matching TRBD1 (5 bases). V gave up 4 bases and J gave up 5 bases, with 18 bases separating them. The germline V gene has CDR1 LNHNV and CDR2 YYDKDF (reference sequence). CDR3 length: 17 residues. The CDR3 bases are TGTGCCACCAGCAATCGACCAGGGCCTCTCAATAATTCACCCCTCCACTTT. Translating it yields CATSNRPGPLNNSPLHF.

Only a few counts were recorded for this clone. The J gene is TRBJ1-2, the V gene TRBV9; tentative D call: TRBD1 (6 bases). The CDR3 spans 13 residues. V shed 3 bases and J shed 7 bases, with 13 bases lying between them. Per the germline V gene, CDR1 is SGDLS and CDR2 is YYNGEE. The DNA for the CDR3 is TGTGCCAGCAGCGCCGGGGGCGGAGGTGGCTACACCTTC. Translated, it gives CASSAGGGGGYTF.

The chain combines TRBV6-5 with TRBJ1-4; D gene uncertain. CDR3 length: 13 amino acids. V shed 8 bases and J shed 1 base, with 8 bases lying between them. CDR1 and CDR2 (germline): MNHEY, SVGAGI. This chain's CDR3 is CASATGTNEKLFF. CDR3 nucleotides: TGTGCCAGCGCCACCGGAACTAATGAAAAACTGTTTTTT.

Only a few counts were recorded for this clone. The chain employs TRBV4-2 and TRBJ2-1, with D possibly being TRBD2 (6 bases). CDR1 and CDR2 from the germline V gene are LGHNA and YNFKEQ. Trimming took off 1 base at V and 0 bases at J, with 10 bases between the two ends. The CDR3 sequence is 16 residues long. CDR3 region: CASSQGGGRSYNEQFF. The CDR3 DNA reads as TGTGCCAGCAGCCAAGGAGGAGGGCGCTCCTACAATGAGCAGTTCTTC.

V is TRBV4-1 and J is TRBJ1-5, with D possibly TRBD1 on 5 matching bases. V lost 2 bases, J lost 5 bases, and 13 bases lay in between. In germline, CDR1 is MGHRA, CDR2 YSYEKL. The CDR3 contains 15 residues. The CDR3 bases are TGCGCCAGCAGCCAAACACAAGACAGTTATCAGCCCCAGCATTTT. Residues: CASSQTQDSYQPQHF.

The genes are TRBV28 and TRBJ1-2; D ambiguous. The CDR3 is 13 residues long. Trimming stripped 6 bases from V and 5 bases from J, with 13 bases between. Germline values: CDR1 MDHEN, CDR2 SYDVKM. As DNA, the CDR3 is TGTGCCAGCAGCCGCACCTTCGGGTATGGCTACACCTTC. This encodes CASSRTFGYGYTF.

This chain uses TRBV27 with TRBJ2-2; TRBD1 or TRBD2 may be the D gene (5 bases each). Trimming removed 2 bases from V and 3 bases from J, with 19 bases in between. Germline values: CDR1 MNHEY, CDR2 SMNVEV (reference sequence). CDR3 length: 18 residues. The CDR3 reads CASSLRSGAGTDTGELFF. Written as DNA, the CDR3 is TGTGCCAGCAGTTTAAGGTCCGGGGCTGGGACGGACACCGGGGAGCTGTTTTTT.

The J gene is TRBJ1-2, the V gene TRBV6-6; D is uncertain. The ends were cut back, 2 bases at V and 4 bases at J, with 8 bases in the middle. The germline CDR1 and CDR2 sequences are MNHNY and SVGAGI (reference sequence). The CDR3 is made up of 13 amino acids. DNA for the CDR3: TGTGCCAGCAGTTACGAAGGACTCTATGGCTACACCTTC. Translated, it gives CASSYEGLYGYTF.

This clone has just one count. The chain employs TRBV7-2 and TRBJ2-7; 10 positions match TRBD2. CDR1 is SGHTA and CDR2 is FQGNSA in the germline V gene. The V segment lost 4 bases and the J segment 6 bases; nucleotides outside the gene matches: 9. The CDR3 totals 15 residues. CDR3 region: CASSYLAGEFGEQYF. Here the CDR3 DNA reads TGTGCCAGCAGCTACCTAGCGGGGGAGTTCGGCGAGCAGTACTTC. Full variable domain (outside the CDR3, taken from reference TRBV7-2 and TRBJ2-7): GAGVSQSPSNKVTEKGKDVELRCDPISGHTALYWYRQSLGQGLEFLIYFQGNSAPDKSGLPSDRFSAERTGGSVSTLTIQRTQQEDSAVYLCASSYLAGEFGEQYFGPGTRLTVT.

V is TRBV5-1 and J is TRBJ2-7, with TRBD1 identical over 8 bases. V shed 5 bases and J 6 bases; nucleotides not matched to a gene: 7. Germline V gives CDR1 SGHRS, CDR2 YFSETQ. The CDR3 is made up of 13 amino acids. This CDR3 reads CASSSDREGEQYF. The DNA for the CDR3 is TGCGCCAGCAGTTCGGACAGGGAAGGCGAGCAGTACTTC.

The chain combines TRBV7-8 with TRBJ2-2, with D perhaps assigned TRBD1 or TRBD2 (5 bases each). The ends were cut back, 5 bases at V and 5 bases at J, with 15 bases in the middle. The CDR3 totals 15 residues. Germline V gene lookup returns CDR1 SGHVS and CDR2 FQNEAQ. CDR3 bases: TGTGCCAGCAGCCACTTAGGGGACGGTACCGGGGAGCTGTTTTTT. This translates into CASSHLGDGTGELFF.

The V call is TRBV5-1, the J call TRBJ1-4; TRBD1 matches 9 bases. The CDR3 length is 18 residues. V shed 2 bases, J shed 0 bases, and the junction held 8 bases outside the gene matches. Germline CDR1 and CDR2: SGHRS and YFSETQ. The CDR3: CASSLQGATDATNEKLFF. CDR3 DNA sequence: TGCGCCAGCAGCTTACAGGGGGCAACGGATGCAACTAATGAAAAACTGTTTTTT.

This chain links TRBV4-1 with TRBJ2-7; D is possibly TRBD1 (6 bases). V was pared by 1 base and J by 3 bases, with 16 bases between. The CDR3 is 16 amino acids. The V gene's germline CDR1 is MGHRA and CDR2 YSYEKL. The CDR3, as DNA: TGCGCCAGCAGCCAAGTTCCCCTGCAGGGGAACTACGAGCAGTACTTC. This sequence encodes CASSQVPLQGNYEQYF.

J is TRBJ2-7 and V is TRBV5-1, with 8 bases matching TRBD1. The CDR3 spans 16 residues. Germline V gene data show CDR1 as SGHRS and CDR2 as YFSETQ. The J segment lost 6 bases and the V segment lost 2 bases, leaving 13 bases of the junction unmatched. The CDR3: CASSFAPGTGTGEQYF. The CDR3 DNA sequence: TGCGCCAGCAGCTTCGCCCCCGGGACAGGCACAGGCGAGCAGTACTTC.

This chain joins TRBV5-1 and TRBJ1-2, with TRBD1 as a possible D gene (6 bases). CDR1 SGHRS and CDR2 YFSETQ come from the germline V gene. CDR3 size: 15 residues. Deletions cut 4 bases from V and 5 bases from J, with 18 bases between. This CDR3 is CASSARGERMYGYTF. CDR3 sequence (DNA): TGCGCCAGCAGCGCCAGGGGAGAGAGAATGTATGGCTACACCTTC.

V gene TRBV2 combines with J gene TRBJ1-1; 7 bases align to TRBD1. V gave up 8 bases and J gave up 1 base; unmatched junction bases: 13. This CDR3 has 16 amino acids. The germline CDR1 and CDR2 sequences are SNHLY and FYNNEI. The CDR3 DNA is TGTGCCAGCCTCCTGACCTCCGGGACAGCGAACACTGAAGCTTTCTTT. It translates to CASLLTSGTANTEAFF.

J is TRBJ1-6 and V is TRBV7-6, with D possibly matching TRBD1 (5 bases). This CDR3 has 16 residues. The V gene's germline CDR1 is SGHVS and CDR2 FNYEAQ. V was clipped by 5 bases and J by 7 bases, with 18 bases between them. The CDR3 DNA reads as TGTGCCAGCAGCCCCGGGGGAACCGCCCAAAATTCACCCCTCCACTTT. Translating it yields CASSPGGTAQNSPLHF.

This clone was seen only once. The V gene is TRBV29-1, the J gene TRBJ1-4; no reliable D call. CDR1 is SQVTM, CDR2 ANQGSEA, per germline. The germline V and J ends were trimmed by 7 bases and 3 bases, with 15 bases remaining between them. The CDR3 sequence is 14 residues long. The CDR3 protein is CSALSPGSNEKLFF. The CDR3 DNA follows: TGCAGCGCGCTCTCACCGGGATCTAATGAAAAACTGTTTTTT.